Following are 20 T cell receptor beta chains from one sample sequenced in a study of neurological immune-mediated disorders (dated by TCRdb to the late 2010s). Receptor amplification or capture employed 5' RACE. The reads were generated on an Illumina HiSeq 2500. TCRdb redid the processing of the public reads, applying fastp at Q25 and MiXCR, and retained in-frame beta chains. When rows share a CDR3 protein, they turn into one entry using the most common DNA and genes. Recorded for this sample are roughly 48,000 distinct CDR3 sequences; under 15% of them occurred a single time. The top ten hold 4.5% of the sample. According to the study, the label for this sample's time point signals: longitudinal time-point 2. Specimen: PBMCs. The source of these receptors is a male donor with HTLV-1-associated myelopathy (HAM/TSP).

This clonotype was detected ten times or more. V gene TRBV9 combines with J gene TRBJ2-3; D is undetermined. The CDR3 has 15 amino acids. Deletions cut 2 bases from V and 3 bases from J, with 13 bases between. Germline V CDR1 and CDR2: SGDLS, YYNGEE. The CDR3 DNA sequence: TGTGCCAGCAGCGTCAGGAGTGACGGAACAGATACGCAGTATTTT. It yields the protein CASSVRSDGTDTQYF.

This clonotype showed up many times. V and J are TRBV20-1 and TRBJ2-7; 9 bases match TRBD1. The V gene's germline CDR1 is DFQATT and CDR2 SNEGSKA (reference sequence). The J segment lost 0 bases and the V segment lost 6 bases, leaving 9 bases of the junction unmatched. CDR3 size: 15 residues. The CDR3, as DNA: TGCAGTGCCCGATCCGGGACAGGGAGCTCCTACGAGCAGTACTTC. It specifies CSARSGTGSSYEQYF.

This clonotype appeared many times. This sequence joins TRBV29-1 and TRBJ1-3; D not certain. Trimming shortened V by 1 base and J by 0 bases, and 7 bases separated the two germline ends. The CDR3 runs 14 residues. The germline V gene encodes CDR1 SQVTM and CDR2 ANQGSEA. The chain's CDR3 is CSVEGGFSGNTIYF. In nucleotides, the CDR3 is TGCAGCGTTGAAGGAGGCTTCTCTGGAAACACCATATATTTT.

This clonotype was seen many times. V usage is TRBV25-1 and J usage is TRBJ1-2; the D gene is possibly TRBD1 (6 bases). Germline CDR1 is MGHDK and CDR2 is SYGVNS. The CDR3 extends over 16 amino acids. Trimming shortened V by 1 base and J by 6 bases, and 18 bases separated the two germline ends. CDR3 DNA: TGTGCCAGCAGTGAATCCCGAGCAGGGGTGGCCAATGGCTACACCTTC. Its translation: CASSESRAGVANGYTF.

This clonotype has only a few counts. V and J are TRBV28 and TRBJ2-7, with a weak D call TRBD1 (5 bases). This CDR3 region has 14 residues. Trimming took off 6 bases at V and 3 bases at J, with 15 bases between the two ends. Germline V gene data show CDR1 as MDHEN and CDR2 as SYDVKM. CDR3 DNA: TGTGCCAGCAGGGGTCTGGGGCTTTACTACGAGCAGTACTTC. As protein: CASRGLGLYYEQYF. The full variable domain, its missing parts supplied by reference TRBV28 and TRBJ2-7, is DVKVTQSSRYLVKRTGEKVFLECVQDMDHENMFWYRQDPGLGLRLIYFSYDVKMKEKGDIPEGYSVSREKKERFSLILESASTNQTSMYLCASRGLGLYYEQYFGPGTRLTVT.

There are many counts of this clonotype. The chain employs TRBV10-3 and TRBJ1-3, with D tentatively TRBD1 (5 bases). Deletions cut 6 bases from V and 2 bases from J, with 14 bases between. The V gene's germline CDR1 is ENHRY and CDR2 SYGVKD. The CDR3 is 15 residues long. CDR3 loop: CAIRGGETPGNTIYF. CDR3 nucleotides: TGTGCCATCAGGGGGGGAGAGACTCCTGGAAACACCATATATTTT.

This clonotype came up many times. This chain connects TRBV7-9 to TRBJ1-4; the match to TRBD1 covers 10 bases. The V gene end was trimmed by 7 bases and the J gene end by 12 bases; junction bases not matched to a gene: 11. This CDR3 is built from 14 residues. Germline V gene sequence: CDR1 SEHNR, CDR2 FQNEAQ (reference sequence). CDR3 sequence reads: CASTFGTGVLELFF. The CDR3 DNA sequence: TGTGCCAGCACATTCGGGACAGGGGTTTTGGAACTGTTTTTT.

The chain employs TRBV7-6 and TRBJ2-5; D ambiguous. The ends were cut back, 0 bases at V and 2 bases at J, with 10 bases in the middle. Germline lookup yields CDR1 SGHVS and CDR2 FNYEAQ. The CDR3 totals 15 residues. The CDR3 sequence is CASSLAPTPQETQYF. The CDR3 DNA follows: TGTGCCAGCAGCTTAGCGCCCACCCCTCAAGAGACCCAGTACTTC.

The chain combines TRBV7-9 with TRBJ2-7, with D uncertain. The end of the DNA aligns better with TRBJ2-1, so the J call may be wrong. The CDR3 spans 13 residues. CDR1 is SEHNR and CDR2 is FQNEAQ in the germline V gene (reference sequence). CDR3 nucleotides: TGTGCCAGCAGCTTAAGTTTAACCAACGAGCAGTTCTTC. It is translated as CASSLSLTNEQFF.

This clonotype was seen repeatedly, ten times or more. The V and J genes are TRBV3-1 and TRBJ2-5, with TRBD1 matching 9 bases. The V gene's germline CDR1 is LGHDT and CDR2 YNNKEL (reference sequence). This CDR3 comprises 18 residues. V trimming: 0 bases; J trimming: 0 bases; junction bases outside the gene matches: 8. This chain's CDR3 is CASSQDLTGGANQETQYF. CDR3 bases: TGTGCCAGCAGCCAAGACCTGACAGGGGGGGCCAACCAAGAGACCCAGTACTTC.

This clonotype occurred many times. V usage is TRBV5-1 and J usage is TRBJ1-4, with 8 bases matching TRBD1. The length of the CDR3 is 17 residues. Germline V lookup: CDR1 SGHRS, CDR2 YFSETQ. V dropped 5 bases and J dropped 5; count of bases not matched to a gene: 14. In nucleotides, the CDR3 is TGCGCCAGCAGGCTGACAGGGGCCCAAAACAAGAATGAAAAACTGTTTTTT. Amino acids: CASRLTGAQNKNEKLFF.

The CDR3 loop is CASSQNTGGEKLFF. CDR3 coding DNA: TGTGCCAGCAGCCAAAACACAGGGGGTGAAAAACTGTTTTTT. The rearrangement uses TRBV3-1 and TRBJ1-4; 8 positions match TRBD1. J gave up 7 bases and V 2 bases, and 3 bases lay outside the gene matches. This CDR3 comprises 14 residues. Germline V gene sequence: CDR1 LGHDT, CDR2 YNNKEL (reference sequence).

This clonotype was detected many times. The chain recombines TRBV4-1 with TRBJ2-7; D is possibly TRBD1 or TRBD2 (5 bases each). CDR1 is MGHRA and CDR2 is YSYEKL in the germline V gene. The CDR3 covers 14 residues. V lost 2 bases and J 7 bases, leaving 15 bases between the germline ends. DNA for the CDR3: TGCGCCAGCAGCCAACAGGACGGTTGGGGGGAGCAGTACTTC. Its translation: CASSQQDGWGEQYF.

With respect to this clonotype: At one end, the junction sequence differs from germline, possibly due to a read error. The rearrangement joins TRBV5-1 to TRBJ2-7, with D perhaps matching TRBD1 or TRBD2 (5 bases each). In germline, CDR1 is SGHRS, CDR2 YFSETQ. This CDR3 has 15 amino acids. CDR3 sequence: CASAVGGWGSYDQYF. CDR3 bases: TGCGCCAGCGCGGTCGGCGGGTGGGGCTCCTACGATCAGTACTTC.

This clonotype is a singleton in its sample. The chain employs TRBV7-9 and TRBJ2-1; D is perhaps TRBD1 or TRBD2 (6 bases each). CDR3 length equals 17 residues. Germline V gene sequence: CDR1 SEHNR, CDR2 FQNEAQ (reference sequence). V was pared by 4 bases and J by 3 bases, with 19 bases between. The CDR3 loop is CASSSQTQGRIYNEQFF. CDR3 coding DNA: TGTGCCAGCAGCTCTCAAACTCAGGGGAGGATCTACAATGAGCAGTTCTTC.

In its sample, this clonotype was seen many times. The chain couples TRBV6-5 to TRBJ2-7, with D maybe TRBD1 (6 bases). The CDR3 is made up of 14 amino acids. V was clipped by 6 bases and J by 3 bases, with 15 bases between them. Germline lookup yields CDR1 MNHEY and CDR2 SVGAGI. The CDR3 here is CASSKTGTLYEQYF. In DNA, the CDR3 is TGTGCCAGCAGCAAAACCGGGACACTCTACGAGCAGTACTTC.

This clonotype was seen repeatedly, ten times or more. The chain recombines TRBV5-1 with TRBJ2-4, with D possibly called TRBD1 or TRBD2 (5 bases each). The CDR3 is made up of 14 amino acids. V was trimmed by 0 bases and J by 8 bases, leaving 12 bases between them. Germline V gene data show CDR1 as SGHRS and CDR2 as YFSETQ. CDR3 protein: CASSLVLRGDIQYF. The CDR3 coding sequence is TGCGCCAGCAGCTTGGTATTGAGAGGGGACATTCAGTACTTC. The whole variable domain, remainder taken from reference TRBV5-1 and TRBJ2-4, is KAGVTQTPRYLIKTRGQQVTLSCSPISGHRSVSWYQQTPGQGLQFLFEYFSETQRNKGNFPGRFSGRQFSNSRSEMNVSTLELGDSALYLCASSLVLRGDIQYFGAGTRLSVL.

In its sample, this clonotype ranks as medium-sized. The chain has TRBV20-1 and TRBJ2-3, with 8 nucleotides matching TRBD1. CDR3 size: 13 residues. Per the germline V gene, CDR1 is DFQATT and CDR2 is SNEGSKA (reference sequence). With V trimmed by 5 bases and J by 4 bases, 5 bases remained unmatched. CDR3 nucleotides: TGCAGTGCTGTCCGGACAGGGTCAGATACGCAGTATTTT. As protein: CSAVRTGSDTQYF.

This clonotype came up many times. The gene calls are TRBV10-3 and TRBJ2-2; possibly TRBD1 for D (5 bases). This CDR3 contains 13 residues. The germline gives CDR1 ENHRY, CDR2 SYGVKD. Deletions cut 3 bases from V and 6 bases from J, with 8 bases between. The CDR3 spells CAISEGVPGELFF. CDR3 DNA: TGTGCCATCAGTGAAGGGGTCCCCGGGGAGCTGTTTTTT.

This clonotype was counted ten times or more. The chain joins TRBV14 to TRBJ1-1, with TRBD1 matching over 7 bases. Per the germline V gene, CDR1 is SGHDN and CDR2 is FVKESK. V was clipped by 2 bases and J by 0 bases; unmatched bases: 3. This CDR3 has 15 residues. The CDR3 sequence: CASSQWTGVNTEAFF. As DNA, the CDR3 is TGTGCCAGCAGCCAATGGACAGGAGTGAACACTGAAGCTTTCTTT. Variable domain in full (rest from reference TRBV14 and TRBJ1-1): EAGVTQFPSHSVIEKGQTVTLRCDPISGHDNLYWYRRVMGKEIKFLLHFVKESKQDESGMPNNRFLAERTGGTYSTLKVQPAELEDSGVYFCASSQWTGVNTEAFFGQGTRLTVV.